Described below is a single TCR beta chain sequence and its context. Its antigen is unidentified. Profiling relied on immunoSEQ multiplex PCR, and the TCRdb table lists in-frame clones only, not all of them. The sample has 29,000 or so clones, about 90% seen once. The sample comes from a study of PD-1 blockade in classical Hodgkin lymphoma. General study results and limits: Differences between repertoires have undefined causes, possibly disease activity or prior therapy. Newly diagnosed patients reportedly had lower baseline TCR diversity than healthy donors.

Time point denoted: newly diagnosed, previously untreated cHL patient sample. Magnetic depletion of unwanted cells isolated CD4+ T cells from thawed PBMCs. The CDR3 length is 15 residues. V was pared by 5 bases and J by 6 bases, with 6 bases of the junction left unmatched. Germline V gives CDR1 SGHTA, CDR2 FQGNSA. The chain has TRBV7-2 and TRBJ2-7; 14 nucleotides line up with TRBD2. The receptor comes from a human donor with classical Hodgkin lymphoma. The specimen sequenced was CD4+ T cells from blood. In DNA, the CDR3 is TGTGCCAGCAGCCTTGGACTAGCGGGAGGACGCGAGCAGTACTTC. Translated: CASSLGLAGGREQYF.